One sample yielded the 8 T cell receptor beta chains listed below, sequenced in a study of blood T cells in healthy people across ages. Combining a sample-barcoded 5' primer with a J-beta primer mix, a second PCR ran for 7 to 11 cycles. Via MiXCR, TCRdb re-called the 5' RACE reads, giving one row per CDR3 protein. The profile shows about 1,500,000 distinct CDR3 sequences, around 39% of them singletons. Source material: blood. The receptors here all came from a woman aged 18-29 years in good health.

The chain joins TRBV3-1 to TRBJ1-1; 7 bases match TRBD1. This CDR3 comprises 16 residues. Germline V gene lookup returns CDR1 LGHDT and CDR2 YNNKEL (reference sequence). The V gene end was trimmed by 1 base and the J gene end by 6 bases; junction bases not matched to a gene: 11. The CDR3 here is CASSQVYHRGRAEAFF. CDR3 DNA sequence: TGTGCCAGCAGCCAAGTTTATCACAGGGGAAGGGCTGAAGCTTTCTTT. Full variable domain (missing parts from reference TRBV3-1 and TRBJ1-1): DTAVSQTPKYLVTQMGNDKSIKCEQNLGHDTMYWYKQDSKKFLKIMFSYNNKELIINETVPNRFSPKSPDKAHLNLHINSLELGDSAVYFCASSQVYHRGRAEAFFGQGTRLTVV.

This clonotype appeared a single time. The V gene is TRBV7-2, the J gene TRBJ2-1, with 7 positions matching TRBD2. Germline assignment: CDR1 SGHTA and CDR2 FQGNSA. The V segment lost 3 bases and the J segment 8 bases; nucleotides outside the gene matches: 7. CDR3 length: 14 residues. CDR3 sequence (DNA): TGTGCCAGCAGCTTCGGCGGGGGTTTAGATGAGCAGTTCTTC. It yields the protein CASSFGGGLDEQFF.

In the case of this clonotype: The junction departs from the called germline gene at one end, perhaps through a read error. V is TRBV5-1 and J is TRBJ2-3; D call uncertain. Looked up from germline, CDR1 is SGHRS and CDR2 is YFSETQ. The CDR3 length is 12 residues. The CDR3 protein is CASTLSSDTQYF. Here the CDR3 DNA reads TGCGCCAGCACCTTGAGTTCCGATACGCAGTATTTT.

This clonotype was detected many times. V and J are TRBV4-1 and TRBJ2-7; D is ambiguous. Germline CDR1 MGHRA, CDR2 YSYEKL. Trimming stripped 5 bases from V and 3 bases from J, with 5 bases between. CDR3 size: 11 residues. CDR3 sequence: CASSSDYEQYF. The CDR3, as DNA: TGCGCCAGCAGCTCGGACTACGAGCAGTACTTC.

Notes on this clonotype: An end of the junction differs from the germline gene, which may be a read error. The chain combines TRBV18 with TRBJ2-3; possibly TRBD2 for D (5 bases). The CDR3 consists of 15 residues. Per germline, CDR1 KGHSH and CDR2 LQKENI. CDR3: CACSPERVSTDTQYF. The CDR3, as DNA: TGTGCCTGCTCACCAGAGAGGGTGTCCACAGATACGCAGTATTTT.

This clonotype turned up a few times. The chain links TRBV29-1 to TRBJ2-7, with TRBD2 matching over 7 bases. J was trimmed by 5 bases and V by 7 bases; bases with no gene match: 11. The CDR3 covers 13 residues. Germline-derived CDR1 and CDR2 are SQVTM and ANQGSEA. In DNA, the CDR3 is TGCAGCGCCGCTCCAGCGGGAAGGCACGAGCAGTACTTC. It is translated as CSAAPAGRHEQYF.

This clonotype appeared a few times. The chain recombines TRBV4-1 with TRBJ2-7, with a tentative D call TRBD2 (7 bases). The CDR3 consists of 15 residues. V was shortened by 7 bases and J by 4 bases, with 20 bases between the two germline ends. Germline V gene lookup returns CDR1 MGHRA and CDR2 YSYEKL. Here the CDR3 reads CASTKGEGGGYEQYF. CDR3 bases: TGCGCCAGCACTAAAGGGGAGGGGGGTGGATACGAGCAGTACTTC.

This clonotype has more than one count but fewer than ten. The gene calls are TRBV9 and TRBJ2-7; 12 nucleotides align to TRBD2. V lost 0 bases and J lost 2; bases outside the gene matches: 3. Germline lookup yields CDR1 SGDLS and CDR2 YYNGEE. The CDR3 is 16 amino acids. The CDR3 nucleotides are TGTGCCAGCAGCGTAGGTCCTAGCGGGGGGGCCTACGAGCAGTACTTC. Translating gives CASSVGPSGGAYEQYF.